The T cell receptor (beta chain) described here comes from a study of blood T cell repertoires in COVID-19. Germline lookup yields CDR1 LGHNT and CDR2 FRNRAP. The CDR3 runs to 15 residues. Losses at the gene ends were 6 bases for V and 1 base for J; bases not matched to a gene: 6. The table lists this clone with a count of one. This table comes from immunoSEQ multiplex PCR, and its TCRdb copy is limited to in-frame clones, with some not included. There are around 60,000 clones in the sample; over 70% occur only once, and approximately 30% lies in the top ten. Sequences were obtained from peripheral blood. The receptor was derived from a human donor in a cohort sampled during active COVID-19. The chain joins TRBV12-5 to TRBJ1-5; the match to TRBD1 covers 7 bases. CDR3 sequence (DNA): TGTGCTAGTGGCTCGGAGGGACAGAGCAATCAGCCCCAGCATTTT. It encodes CASGSEGQSNQPQHF.